One and the same sample provided the 15 T cell receptor beta chains below, sequenced in a study of T cell responses to AZD1222 COVID-19 vaccine (dated by TCRdb to the early 2020s). The sample's time point label, in plain terms: baseline before first vaccination. The library came from the immunoSEQ multiplex PCR assay. TCRdb provides this immuneACCESS table in a form limited to in-frame rearrangements. Some clones are lacking; in checked studies, under half of them reflect an unresolved V gene, and why the rest are absent is not known. This sample is represented by approximately 110,000 clones; 87% of them were singletons. Approximately 9.2% of the sample comes from the top ten. The sample was peripheral blood, taken on day 0 of AZD1222 vaccination. These receptors were collected from an adult in good health.

The chain links TRBV18 to TRBJ2-2; TRBD2 aligns across 10 bases. The CDR3 has 16 residues. Per germline, CDR1 KGHSH and CDR2 LQKENI. Trimming cost V 6 bases and J 0 bases; bases outside gene matches: 4. Written as DNA, the CDR3 is TGTGCCAGCTCTCCCGGACTAGCGGCGAACACCGGGGAGCTGTTTTTT. Protein sequence: CASSPGLAANTGELFF.

Details on this clone: Other DNA sequences in this sample translate to the same CDR3. This chain links TRBV18 with TRBJ2-7; no definite D call. Germline V gene lookup returns CDR1 KGHSH and CDR2 LQKENI. The CDR3 is 12 residues long. The V end lost 3 bases, the J end lost 5 bases, and 8 bases lay between the germline ends. CDR3 bases: TGTGCCAGCTCACCCCTTGGGGACGAGCAGTACTTC. As protein: CASSPLGDEQYF.

V is TRBV9 and J is TRBJ1-1; no clear D. CDR3 length equals 15 residues. With 0 bases removed from V and 0 bases from J, the gap between germline ends came to 9 bases. Germline V gives CDR1 SGDLS, CDR2 YYNGEE. As DNA, the CDR3 is TGTGCCAGCAGCGTAGGTGGGCACATGAACACTGAAGCTTTCTTT. As protein: CASSVGGHMNTEAFF.

The J gene is TRBJ2-7, the V gene TRBV5-1; possible D gene TRBD2, 7 bases. The CDR3 loop spans 11 amino acids. Trimming took 6 bases from V and 4 from J, leaving 8 bases between them. Germline V gives CDR1 SGHRS, CDR2 YFSETQ. The CDR3 coding sequence is TGCGCCAGCAAGGGGGGGTACGAGCAGTACTTC. Translation: CASKGGYEQYF.

The rearrangement uses TRBV23-1 and TRBJ2-3; tentatively, D is TRBD1 (6 bases). TRBV23-1 is flagged as an ORF with uncertain function. Between the trimmed V and J ends, which lost 4 bases and 3 bases, there was a span of 11 bases. This CDR3 has 14 residues. CDR3 DNA sequence: TGCGCCAGCAGTCCTAACAGGGAGACAGATACGCAGTATTTT. It is translated as CASSPNRETDTQYF.

The genes are TRBV5-1 and TRBJ1-1; 8 bases align to TRBD1. This CDR3 spans 14 amino acids. V lost 0 bases to trimming and J lost 7 bases; unmatched junction nucleotides: 5. Germline values: CDR1 SGHRS, CDR2 YFSETQ. CDR3 nucleotides: TGCGCCAGCAGCTTGGGACAGGGGTACGATGAAGCTTTCTTT. Its protein product is CASSLGQGYDEAFF.

The table lists this clone with a count of one. The chain is built from TRBV29-1 and TRBJ2-5, with 10 bases fitting TRBD2. After removal of 7 bases from V and 1 base from J, the junction contained 6 bases not matched to a gene. The CDR3 is 14 amino acids. CDR1 and CDR2 from the germline V gene are SQVTM and ANQGSEA. The CDR3 loop reads CSASSGSGQETQYF. The CDR3 DNA sequence: TGCAGCGCCTCTAGCGGGAGCGGCCAAGAGACCCAGTACTTC.

The CDR3 reads CASRDSNYGYTF. DNA of the CDR3: TGTGCCAGCAGGGATAGTAACTATGGCTACACCTTC. The chain uses TRBV6-5 and TRBJ1-2; D remains unclear. CDR1 is MNHEY and CDR2 is SVGAGI in the germline V gene. This CDR3 has 12 residues. V shed 6 bases and J shed 1 base, with 6 bases lying between them.

Turning to this clone: Other DNA sequences in this sample translate to the same CDR3. This chain joins TRBV5-1 and TRBJ1-1; D gene uncertain. This CDR3 region has 13 residues. Germline CDR1 SGHRS, CDR2 YFSETQ. With 1 base removed from V and 1 base from J, the gap between germline ends came to 5 bases. CDR3 amino acids: CASSLQGNTEAFF. CDR3 in DNA: TGCGCCAGCAGCTTGCAAGGGAACACTGAAGCTTTCTTT.

The genes are TRBV30 and TRBJ1-5, with D tentatively TRBD1 (5 bases). The V gene's germline CDR1 is GTSNPN and CDR2 SVGIG (reference sequence). The V end lost 0 bases, the J end lost 7 bases, and 10 bases lay between the germline ends. CDR3 size: 13 residues. This chain's CDR3 is CAWSVSGGQPQHF. The CDR3 DNA follows: TGTGCCTGGAGTGTATCTGGGGGGCAGCCCCAGCATTTT.

J is TRBJ1-5 and V is TRBV9, with D tentatively TRBD1 (6 bases). V was shortened by 4 bases and J by 7 bases, with 21 bases between the two germline ends. The CDR3 sequence is 16 residues long. CDR1 is SGDLS and CDR2 is YYNGEE in the germline V gene. CDR3 nucleotide sequence: TGTGCCAGCAGCCCCGGGGGTGGACAGACGCCGCAGCCCCAGCATTTT. As protein: CASSPGGGQTPQPQHF. The full variable domain, completed using reference TRBV9 and TRBJ1-5, is DSGVTQTPKHLITATGQRVTLRCSPRSGDLSVYWYQQSLDQGLQFLIQYYNGEERAKGNILERFSAQQFPDLHSELNLSSLELGDSALYFCASSPGGGQTPQPQHFGDGTRLSIL.

The chain has TRBV6-1 and TRBJ2-1, with 9 bases lining up with TRBD1. Per germline, CDR1 MNHNS and CDR2 SASEGT. The CDR3 spans 16 residues. Losses at the gene ends were 4 bases for V and 7 bases for J; bases not matched to a gene: 11. CDR3 nucleotide sequence: TGTGCCAGCAGTGGACCTGGGACAGGGCTTACGAATGAGCAGTTCTTC. Translated, it gives CASSGPGTGLTNEQFF.

This chain's CDR3 is CASSLLTGRNTEAFF. In DNA, the CDR3 is TGTGCCAGCAGCTTACTAACAGGGCGGAACACTGAAGCTTTCTTT. The V and J genes are TRBV7-9 and TRBJ1-1; D is possibly TRBD1 (6 bases). Germline values: CDR1 SEHNR, CDR2 FQNEAQ (reference sequence). V lost 2 bases and J lost 1, with 11 bases in between. This CDR3 contains 15 residues.

The chain couples TRBV18 to TRBJ2-2, with a tentative D call TRBD1 (6 bases). Deletions cut 6 bases from V and 2 bases from J, with 10 bases between. Germline V gene lookup returns CDR1 KGHSH and CDR2 LQKENI. The CDR3 consists of 14 residues. The CDR3 loop is CASSQTGNTGELFF. The CDR3 region has the DNA TGTGCCAGCTCCCAGACAGGAAACACCGGGGAGCTGTTTTTT.

The chain has TRBV7-2 and TRBJ2-1; no clear D. Germline V CDR1 and CDR2: SGHTA, FQGNSA. The V end was cut by 2 bases, the J end by 8 bases, with 4 bases between. The CDR3 covers 11 residues. The DNA of the CDR3 is TGTGCCAGCAGCTTAACGTATGAGCAGTTCTTC. It codes for CASSLTYEQFF.